These 20 T cell receptor beta chains came from one sample sequenced in a study of T cell responses to AZD1222 COVID-19 vaccine. TCRdb keeps only in-frame clones here, not all; method: immunoSEQ multiplex PCR. The table includes roughly 100,000 clones, about 85% detected once. The material was peripheral blood, obtained on day 0 of AZD1222 vaccination. These receptor sequences come from an adult in good health.

The V gene is TRBV5-5, the J gene TRBJ2-7, with D maybe TRBD1 (6 bases). V lost 2 bases to trimming and J lost 0 bases, with 15 bases between them. The CDR3 sequence is 16 residues long. Looked up from germline, CDR1 is SGHKS and CDR2 is YYEKEE (reference sequence). CDR3 loop: CASSFSSQGISYEQYF. In nucleotides, the CDR3 is TGTGCCAGCAGCTTTTCTTCACAGGGTATCTCCTACGAGCAGTACTTC.

The chain joins TRBV5-1 to TRBJ1-4; TRBD1 agrees at 9 bases. Germline V CDR1 and CDR2: SGHRS, YFSETQ. The CDR3 extends over 15 amino acids. Trimming cost V 0 bases and J 7 bases; bases outside gene matches: 4. The DNA of the CDR3 is TGCGCCAGCAGCTTGGAACAGGGGGCATTTGAAAAACTGTTTTTT. Translating gives CASSLEQGAFEKLFF.

The rearrangement uses TRBV5-1 and TRBJ2-3, with TRBD1 matching 8 bases. Germline assignment: CDR1 SGHRS and CDR2 YFSETQ. V lost 2 bases and J lost 4; bases outside the gene matches: 3. The CDR3 runs to 14 residues. Here the CDR3 DNA reads TGCGCCAGCAGCTTTACACAGGGGGCAGATACGCAGTATTTT. It specifies CASSFTQGADTQYF.

The chain recombines TRBV3-1 (or the pseudogene TRBV3-2) with TRBJ1-4; D is uncertain. CDR3 length equals 13 residues. V gave up 1 base and J gave up 10 bases, with 10 bases separating them. Germline V gene sequence: CDR1 LGHDT, CDR2 YNNKEL (reference sequence). CDR3 loop: CASSQGFGGKLFF. The DNA for the CDR3 is TGTGCCAGCAGCCAAGGCTTCGGTGGAAAACTGTTTTTT.

The rearrangement uses TRBV5-1 and TRBJ2-2, with 7 positions matching TRBD1. V lost 5 bases, J lost 4 bases, and 11 bases stayed unmatched. Germline-derived CDR1 and CDR2 are SGHRS and YFSETQ. The CDR3 is 16 residues long. CDR3 residues: CASRSTGTVGTGELFF. The CDR3 DNA follows: TGCGCCAGCAGATCGACAGGGACGGTGGGCACCGGGGAGCTGTTTTTT.

The V gene is TRBV5-1, the J gene TRBJ2-1; possibly TRBD1 for D (6 bases). Per germline, CDR1 SGHRS and CDR2 YFSETQ. Deletions cut 6 bases from V and 0 bases from J, with 16 bases between. The CDR3 extends over 16 amino acids. In DNA, the CDR3 is TGCGCCAGCACAGTAGGGGGATGGAGCTCCTACAATGAGCAGTTCTTC. Its protein product is CASTVGGWSSYNEQFF. The complete variable domain, with remaining parts taken from reference TRBV5-1 and TRBJ2-1, reads KAGVTQTPRYLIKTRGQQVTLSCSPISGHRSVSWYQQTPGQGLQFLFEYFSETQRNKGNFPGRFSGRQFSNSRSEMNVSTLELGDSALYLCASTVGGWSSYNEQFFGPGTRLTVL.

The chain employs TRBV7-8 and TRBJ2-1; D is possibly TRBD2 (6 bases). V gave up 5 bases and J gave up 2 bases, with 16 bases separating them. The germline CDR1 and CDR2 sequences are SGHVS and FQNEAQ. This CDR3 region has 16 residues. CDR3 region: CASSVRAGKTYNEQFF. The CDR3, as DNA: TGTGCCAGCAGCGTCCGGGCGGGGAAGACCTACAATGAGCAGTTCTTC.

A single count supports this clone. CDR3: CASSPLHEKYGYTF. CDR3 nucleotides: TGCGCCAGCAGCCCACTTCATGAGAAGTATGGCTACACCTTC. This chain connects TRBV5-1 to TRBJ1-2; D not resolved. The V gene's germline CDR1 is SGHRS and CDR2 YFSETQ. Trimming took 4 bases from V and 5 from J, leaving 15 bases between them. The CDR3 is made up of 14 amino acids.

This clone was seen more than once but under ten times. The chain couples TRBV6-1 to TRBJ1-2; D is ambiguous. The CDR3 runs 13 residues. Germline V gives CDR1 MNHNS, CDR2 SASEGT. Between the trimmed V and J ends, which lost 0 bases and 8 bases, there was a span of 10 bases. In DNA form, the CDR3 reads TGTGCCAGCAGTGAAGCGCGTCGAAAGGGCTACACCTTC. Translating gives CASSEARRKGYTF.

This chain uses TRBV6-5 with TRBJ1-5; TRBD1 might be the D (5 bases). The CDR3 has 13 amino acids. The germline gives CDR1 MNHEY, CDR2 SVGAGI. Deletions cut 6 bases from V and 6 bases from J, with 12 bases between. The CDR3 DNA follows: TGTGCCAGCAGAACCTTAGGGGTTCAGCCCCAGCATTTT. Translating it yields CASRTLGVQPQHF.

This chain joins TRBV25-1 and TRBJ2-1, with 9 bases aligning to TRBD1. Germline assignment: CDR1 MGHDK and CDR2 SYGVNS. The CDR3 runs 15 residues. V dropped 2 bases and J dropped 3; count of bases not matched to a gene: 2. DNA for the CDR3: TGTGCCAGCAGTGAAAGGGACAGGGACTACAATGAGCAGTTCTTC. Amino acid sequence: CASSERDRDYNEQFF. Full variable domain (rest looked up from reference TRBV25-1 and TRBJ2-1): EADIYQTPRYLVIGTGKKITLECSQTMGHDKMYWYQQDPGMELHLIHYSYGVNSTEKGDLSSESTVSRIRTEHFPLTLESARPSHTSQYLCASSERDRDYNEQFFGPGTRLTVL.

This sequence joins TRBV19 and TRBJ2-1, with 9 bases that match TRBD2. With 4 bases clipped from V and 12 bases from J, the junction kept 16 bases outside the gene matches. The V gene's germline CDR1 is LNHDA and CDR2 SQIVND (reference sequence). The CDR3 length is 16 residues. The CDR3 protein is CASSSVSAGGPRSQFF. The CDR3 bases are TGTGCCAGTAGTAGTGTCTCGGCGGGAGGGCCTCGGTCGCAGTTCTTC.

The V gene is TRBV11-2, the J gene TRBJ2-6; 8 bases fit TRBD2. V lost 4 bases, J lost 0 bases, and 11 bases stayed unmatched. Germline loops: CDR1 SGHAT, CDR2 FQNNGV. The CDR3 loop spans 19 amino acids. The CDR3 protein is CASSSYTSGGTSGANVLTF. The CDR3 coding sequence is TGTGCCAGCAGCTCGTACACTAGCGGAGGAACCTCTGGGGCCAACGTCCTGACTTTC.

This chain joins TRBV25-1 and TRBJ2-1; D unclear. Germline lookup yields CDR1 MGHDK and CDR2 SYGVNS. The CDR3 spans 11 residues. Trimming left V 4 bases short and J 9 bases short, with 7 bases between. CDR3 in DNA: TGTGCCAGCAGTGTGGCATTTGAGCAGTTCTTC. Encoded protein: CASSVAFEQFF.

This chain joins TRBV7-8 and TRBJ2-1; weak D call: TRBD1 (6 bases). The V end was cut by 5 bases, the J end by 9 bases, with 17 bases between. The CDR3 has 14 amino acids. CDR1 is SGHVS, CDR2 FQNEAQ, per germline. The CDR3, as DNA: TGTGCCAGCAGCCCACAGACACAGGGTTCTGAGCAGTTCTTC. It specifies CASSPQTQGSEQFF.

The chain recombines TRBV12-3 or TRBV12-4 with TRBJ2-5; D is unresolved. The CDR3 extends over 13 amino acids. The ends were cut back, 4 bases at V and 3 bases at J, with 9 bases in the middle. DNA of the CDR3: TGTGCCAGCAGTTCCGACTGGGAAGAGACCCAGTACTTC. It specifies CASSSDWEETQYF.

The V and J genes are TRBV3-1 (or the pseudogene TRBV3-2) and TRBJ1-5, with TRBD1 as a possible D gene (5 bases). CDR1 LGHDT and CDR2 YNNKEL come from the germline V gene (reference sequence). This CDR3 has 12 amino acids. Trimming cost V 1 base and J 12 bases, with 10 bases left between them. The CDR3: CASSQGGHYQHF. The CDR3 DNA is TGTGCCAGCAGCCAAGGCGGACACTACCAGCATTTT.

This clone occurred once. The CDR3 nucleotides read TGTGCCAGCAGCCAGGGACTGGAAGACAATGAGCAGTTCTTC. Protein product: CASSQGLEDNEQFF. This rearrangement joins TRBV3-1 (or the pseudogene TRBV3-2) to TRBJ2-1; maybe TRBD2 (6 bases). This CDR3 is built from 14 residues. Germline CDR1 is LGHDT and CDR2 is YNNKEL (reference sequence). V was cut by 3 bases and J by 5 bases, with 11 bases left in between.

V and J are TRBV15 and TRBJ1-1; D call uncertain. The CDR3 length is 14 residues. The V and J ends lost 5 bases and 0 bases respectively, with 10 bases between them. Germline V gives CDR1 LNHNV, CDR2 YYDKDF (reference sequence). The CDR3 sequence is CATSVRTVNTEAFF. CDR3 nucleotide sequence: TGTGCCACCAGCGTCCGGACGGTGAACACTGAAGCTTTCTTT.

CDR3 sequence reads: CSASWVQGAPSVPNYGYTF. DNA for the CDR3: TGCAGTGCTAGTTGGGTGCAGGGGGCCCCTTCAGTACCTAACTATGGCTACACCTTC. This chain connects TRBV20-1 to TRBJ1-2; 8 bases are shared with TRBD1. Unmatched junction bases numbered 18, after V lost 3 bases and J lost 0 bases. The CDR3 loop spans 19 amino acids. The germline V gene has CDR1 DFQATT and CDR2 SNEGSKA (reference sequence).